This T cell receptor (beta chain) was obtained from a study of T cell changes during pregnancy in multiple sclerosis. Sequencing was performed with immunoSEQ multiplex PCR; in TCRdb, only in-frame clones are kept and a portion is missing. This table holds some 44,000 clones, approximately 90% found once. The CDR3 is 14 residues long. Germline CDR1 SGHRS, CDR2 YFSETQ. V trimming: 1 base; J trimming: 5 bases; junction bases outside the gene matches: 6. Specimen: CD4+ T cells from peripheral blood mononuclear cells, collected in the third trimester of pregnancy. The rearrangement links TRBV5-1 to TRBJ2-7, with TRBD1 matching 7 bases. The TCR was taken from a female donor with multiple sclerosis, enrolled in a pregnancy study. CDR3 loop: CASSLLGQPNEQYF. The CDR3 DNA sequence: TGCGCCAGCAGCTTGTTGGGACAGCCGAACGAGCAGTACTTC.